This entry lists 5 T cell receptor beta chains sequenced from one sample in a study of blood T cell repertoires in COVID-19. TCRdb keeps only in-frame clones here, not all; method: immunoSEQ multiplex PCR. The sample comprises about 240,000 clones, about 89% of which are singletons, and over 4% rests with the top ten. Source material: PBMCs or T cells enriched from blood (not recorded which). The receptors here all came from a woman in her 30s who had recovered from COVID-19.

This clone showed up just a few times. V gene TRBV28 combines with J gene TRBJ2-1; D is unresolved. This CDR3 is built from 17 residues. The germline V gene has CDR1 MDHEN and CDR2 SYDVKM. The V and J ends lost 1 base and 0 bases respectively, with 13 bases between them. The CDR3 region has the DNA TGTGCCAGCAGTTTATTCCCAGGATCGAGCTCCTACAATGAGCAGTTCTTC. Protein product: CASSLFPGSSSYNEQFF.

This chain connects TRBV5-4 to TRBJ1-3; 8 bases are shared with TRBD1. The germline V gene has CDR1 SGHNT and CDR2 YYREEE (reference sequence). V gave up 0 bases and J gave up 0 bases; unmatched junction bases: 2. The CDR3 is 16 amino acids. The chain's CDR3 is CASSLDGQGSGNTIYF. CDR3 coding DNA: TGTGCCAGCAGCTTGGATGGACAGGGCTCTGGAAACACCATATATTTT.

The rearrangement links TRBV28 to TRBJ1-3; 7 nucleotides agree with TRBD1. The CDR3 covers 15 residues. V lost 6 bases, J lost 4 bases, and 9 bases stayed unmatched. Germline-derived CDR1 and CDR2 are MDHEN and SYDVKM. The CDR3 loop reads CASRTGTVNGNTIYF. The CDR3 DNA reads as TGTGCCAGCAGGACCGGGACAGTCAACGGAAACACCATATATTTT.

The V and J genes are TRBV10-3 and TRBJ1-2; D perhaps matches TRBD1 (5 bases). This CDR3 has 15 amino acids. Germline CDR1 and CDR2: ENHRY and SYGVKD. Between the trimmed V and J ends, which lost 2 bases and 6 bases, there was a span of 16 bases. The CDR3 DNA reads TGTGCCATCAGTGAGGTCGGAGAACAGGCCCATGGCTACACCTTC. It translates to CAISEVGEQAHGYTF.

This sequence joins TRBV6-2 or TRBV6-3 and TRBJ1-1; D is unresolved. Looked up from germline, CDR1 is MNHEY and CDR2 is SVGEGT. Trimming shortened V by 2 bases and J by 7 bases, and 5 bases separated the two germline ends. The CDR3 sequence is 11 residues long. CDR3 nucleotides: TGTGCCAGCAGTTACCGGGTTGAAGCTTTCTTT. As protein: CASSYRVEAFF.